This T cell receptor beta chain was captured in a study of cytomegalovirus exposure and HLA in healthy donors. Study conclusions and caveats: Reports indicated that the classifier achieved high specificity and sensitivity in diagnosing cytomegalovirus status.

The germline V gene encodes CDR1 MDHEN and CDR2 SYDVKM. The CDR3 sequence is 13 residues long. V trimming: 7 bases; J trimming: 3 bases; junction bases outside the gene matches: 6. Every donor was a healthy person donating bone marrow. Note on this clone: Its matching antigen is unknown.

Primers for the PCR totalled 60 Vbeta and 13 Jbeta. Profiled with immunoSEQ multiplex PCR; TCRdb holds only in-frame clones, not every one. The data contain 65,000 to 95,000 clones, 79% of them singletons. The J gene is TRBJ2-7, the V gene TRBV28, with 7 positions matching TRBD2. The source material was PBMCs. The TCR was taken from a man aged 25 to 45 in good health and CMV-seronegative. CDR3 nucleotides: TGTGCCAGCAACGGCGGGAGCTACTACGAGCAGTACTTC. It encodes CASNGGSYYEQYF. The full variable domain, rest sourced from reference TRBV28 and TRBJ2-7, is DVKVTQSSRYLVKRTGEKVFLECVQDMDHENMFWYRQDPGLGLRLIYFSYDVKMKEKGDIPEGYSVSREKKERFSLILESASTNQTSMYLCASNGGSYYEQYFGPGTRLTVT.